Below are 31 T cell receptor beta chains sequenced from a single sample in a study of blood T cell repertoires in COVID-19. The method was immunoSEQ multiplex PCR; TCRdb's version includes in-frame clones alone and lacks a portion of them. The sample consists of 110,000 to 150,000 clones, about 90% of them appearing once. Sequencing was done on a sample of peripheral blood. Source of these receptors: a man aged 45-65 years with active or convalescent COVID-19.

The rearrangement uses TRBV7-2 and TRBJ1-6, with no clear D. CDR3 length: 16 residues. Germline loops: CDR1 SGHTA, CDR2 FQGNSA. V gave up 1 base and J gave up 3 bases, with 10 bases separating them. CDR3: CASSLVPGSYNSPLHF. DNA of the CDR3: TGTGCCAGCAGCTTAGTCCCGGGGAGCTATAATTCACCCCTCCACTTT. The whole variable domain, remainder taken from reference TRBV7-2 and TRBJ1-6, is GAGVSQSPSNKVTEKGKDVELRCDPISGHTALYWYRQSLGQGLEFLIYFQGNSAPDKSGLPSDRFSAERTGGSVSTLTIQRTQQEDSAVYLCASSLVPGSYNSPLHFGNGTRLTVT.

The CDR3 is CASTGSFDRGGEPQHF. In DNA, the CDR3 is TGTGCCAGCACCGGATCCTTTGACAGGGGAGGAGAGCCCCAGCATTTT. The chain joins TRBV2 to TRBJ1-5; TRBD1 matches at 8 bases. The CDR3 loop spans 16 amino acids. Per germline, CDR1 SNHLY and CDR2 FYNNEI. J lost 8 bases, V lost 7 bases, and 16 bases had no gene match.

The chain carries TRBV30 and TRBJ1-1, with D possibly matching TRBD1 (5 bases). V dropped 4 bases and J dropped 7 bases, with 16 bases sitting between them. Germline CDR1 and CDR2: GTSNPN and SVGIG (reference sequence). CDR3 length: 13 amino acids. The CDR3 is CAWTEGLVNEAFF. The CDR3 DNA reads TGTGCCTGGACCGAGGGACTAGTTAATGAAGCTTTCTTT.

CDR3 sequence: CASSYRGATNEKLFF. The CDR3 DNA sequence: TGTGCCAGCAGTTACAGGGGTGCAACTAATGAAAAACTGTTTTTT. V and J are TRBV6-5 and TRBJ1-4; tentative D call: TRBD1 (5 bases). CDR1 is MNHEY and CDR2 is SVGAGI in the germline V gene. The CDR3 is made up of 15 amino acids. Trimming left V 2 bases short and J 0 bases short, with 7 bases between.

The chain joins TRBV5-1 to TRBJ1-3; a possible D gene is TRBD1 (5 bases). Trimming left V 4 bases short and J 0 bases short, with 8 bases between. Germline assignment: CDR1 SGHRS and CDR2 YFSETQ. The CDR3 totals 14 residues. The CDR3 coding sequence is TGCGCCAGCAGCGTGGACAACTCTGGAAACACCATATATTTT. It specifies CASSVDNSGNTIYF.

V is TRBV27 and J is TRBJ2-7; 9 positions agree with TRBD2. This CDR3 contains 14 residues. V was clipped by 6 bases and J by 9 bases; unmatched bases: 12. CDR1 is MNHEY and CDR2 is SMNVEV in the germline V gene (reference sequence). The chain's CDR3 is CASSTGTSIMRQYF. The CDR3, as DNA: TGTGCCAGCAGCACCGGGACTAGCATAATGAGGCAGTACTTC.

This clone was picked up a small number of times. This chain links TRBV4-3 with TRBJ2-1, with D hard to call. The germline V gene encodes CDR1 LGHNA and CDR2 YSLEER. The V gene lost 4 bases and the J gene lost 0 bases, with 16 bases spanning the gap. The CDR3 consists of 17 residues. The CDR3 DNA sequence: TGCGCCAGCAGCCTGATAGGAGTCTCCAGCTCCTACAATGAGCAGTTCTTC. Translation: CASSLIGVSSSYNEQFF.

The chain uses TRBV30 and TRBJ1-5; D might be TRBD1 (5 bases). V lost 3 bases and J 7 bases, leaving 16 bases between the germline ends. The CDR3 contains 14 residues. Per the germline V gene, CDR1 is GTSNPN and CDR2 is SVGIG (reference sequence). The CDR3 DNA reads as TGTGCCTGGAGCCCGACTCAGGGTGGACAGCCCCAGCATTTT. Encoded protein: CAWSPTQGGQPQHF.

Only one count was recorded for this clone. This rearrangement joins TRBV27 to TRBJ2-7, with 8 nucleotides matching TRBD2. This CDR3 comprises 14 residues. Germline CDR1 reads MNHEY; CDR2 reads SMNVEV (reference sequence). Losses at the gene ends were 6 bases for V and 2 bases for J; bases not matched to a gene: 6. CDR3 in DNA: TGTGCCAGCAGACTCAGCGGGAGCGCCTACGAGCAGTACTTC. Translation: CASRLSGSAYEQYF.

This chain links TRBV6-2 or TRBV6-3 with TRBJ2-7, with TRBD1 matching 10 bases. The V gene end was trimmed by 5 bases and the J gene end by 2 bases; junction bases not matched to a gene: 3. The length of the CDR3 is 14 residues. CDR1 and CDR2 (germline): MNHEY, SVGEGT. The CDR3 region is CASSRTGGTYEQYF. For the CDR3, the DNA is TGTGCCAGCAGTCGGACAGGGGGGACCTACGAGCAGTACTTC.

The genes are TRBV29-1 and TRBJ2-7; TRBD1 matches at 9 bases. With V trimmed by 6 bases and J by 0 bases, 18 bases remained unmatched. This CDR3 has 18 residues. Germline CDR1 is SQVTM and CDR2 is ANQGSEA. Written as DNA, the CDR3 is TGCAGCGTCGCGGGACAGGGAGGGGTCGGGGTTCACTCCTACGAGCAGTACTTC. Translation gives CSVAGQGGVGVHSYEQYF.

The rearrangement uses TRBV6-5 and TRBJ2-6, with 9 nucleotides matching TRBD1. CDR3 length equals 15 residues. V was clipped by 6 bases and J by 3 bases; unmatched bases: 3. Germline CDR1 and CDR2: MNHEY and SVGAGI. CDR3 DNA: TGTGCCAGCAGGGGACAGGGTGGTGGGGCCAACGTCCTGACTTTC. Its translation is CASRGQGGGANVLTF.

J is TRBJ2-1 and V is TRBV9; D possibly corresponds to TRBD2 (5 bases). V dropped 0 bases and J dropped 3 bases, with 7 bases sitting between them. This CDR3 contains 14 residues. CDR1 and CDR2 (germline): SGDLS, YYNGEE. DNA of the CDR3: TGTGCCAGCAGCGTAGCGGAGGTCTACAATGAGCAGTTCTTC. This gives the protein CASSVAEVYNEQFF.

This chain uses TRBV7-2 with TRBJ2-7; 10 positions agree with TRBD2. This CDR3 comprises 17 residues. Germline CDR1 and CDR2: SGHTA and FQGNSA. After removal of 1 base from V and 4 bases from J, the junction contained 10 bases not matched to a gene. The CDR3 nucleotides read TGTGCCAGCAGCTTAGAGCTAGCGGGAGAATCACGTTACGAGCAGTACTTC. Its translation is CASSLELAGESRYEQYF.

This chain links TRBV9 with TRBJ2-7; 10 bases agree with TRBD2. In germline, CDR1 is SGDLS, CDR2 YYNGEE. The junction had 6 bases not matched to a gene; V was cut back by 4 bases and J by 5 bases. The CDR3 length is 14 residues. The CDR3 DNA sequence: TGTGCCAGCAGCCCCCGTAGCGGGAGGCACGAGCAGTACTTC. It translates to CASSPRSGRHEQYF.

The rearrangement uses TRBV5-1 and TRBJ1-2; a possible D gene is TRBD1 (6 bases). Trimming removed 4 bases at V and 8 bases at J, with 12 bases between. Germline V gives CDR1 SGHRS, CDR2 YFSETQ. This CDR3 is built from 12 residues. The CDR3 sequence: CASSRYRDGYTF. The CDR3 DNA reads TGCGCCAGCAGCAGGTACAGGGACGGCTACACCTTC.

In nucleotides, the CDR3 is TGTGCCAGCGAGGGGGCTGGAAACACCATATATTTT. This encodes CASEGAGNTIYF. The chain couples TRBV2 to TRBJ1-3; weak D call: TRBD1 (6 bases). Germline V gene sequence: CDR1 SNHLY, CDR2 FYNNEI. The CDR3 consists of 12 residues. V was pared by 8 bases and J by 2 bases, with 7 bases between.

The gene calls are TRBV5-4 and TRBJ1-3, with D unclear. In germline, CDR1 is SGHNT, CDR2 YYREEE (reference sequence). This CDR3 has 13 amino acids. Trimming removed 0 bases at V and 3 bases at J, with 4 bases between. The DNA for the CDR3 is TGTGCCAGCAGCTTGGCCAATGGAAACACCATATATTTT. Translation gives CASSLANGNTIYF. Supplemented by reference TRBV5-4 and TRBJ1-3, the full variable domain reads ETGVTQSPTHLIKTRGQQVTLRCSSQSGHNTVSWYQQALGQGPQFIFQYYREEENGRGNFPPRFSGLQFPNYSSELNVNALELDDSALYLCASSLANGNTIYFGEGSWLTVV.

This rearrangement joins TRBV7-2 to TRBJ1-2; D remains ambiguous. CDR1 is SGHTA, CDR2 FQGNSA, per germline. V lost 2 bases and J lost 2, with 9 bases in between. The CDR3 has 14 residues. CDR3 in amino acids: CASSLRFRNYGYTF. The CDR3 region has the DNA TGTGCCAGCAGCTTACGATTCAGGAACTATGGCTACACCTTC.

This chain connects TRBV19 to TRBJ1-5; possibly TRBD1 for D (5 bases). Per the germline V gene, CDR1 is LNHDA and CDR2 is SQIVND (reference sequence). This CDR3 is built from 13 residues. The V end lost 2 bases, the J end lost 5 bases, and 7 bases lay between the germline ends. This CDR3 is CASSILGDQPQHF. DNA for the CDR3: TGTGCCAGTAGTATACTAGGGGATCAGCCCCAGCATTTT.

The chain is built from TRBV7-9 and TRBJ1-5; TRBD1 agrees at 7 bases. The CDR3 runs 14 residues. The V segment lost 5 bases and the J segment 1 base; nucleotides outside the gene matches: 2. Germline CDR1 SEHNR, CDR2 FQNEAQ (reference sequence). CDR3 sequence reads: CASSLTGSNQPQHF. CDR3 coding DNA: TGTGCCAGCAGCCTGACAGGGAGCAATCAGCCCCAGCATTTT. The full variable domain, completed using reference TRBV7-9 and TRBJ1-5, is DTGVSQNPRHKITKRGQNVTFRCDPISEHNRLYWYRQTLGQGPEFLTYFQNEAQLEKSRLLSDRFSAERPKGSFSTLEIQRTEQGDSAMYLCASSLTGSNQPQHFGDGTRLSIL.

J is TRBJ1-5 and V is TRBV12-3 or TRBV12-4; D gene unclear. The CDR3 is 13 amino acids. V lost 3 bases and J 2 bases, leaving 5 bases between the germline ends. CDR3 region: CASSFIGNQPQHF. CDR3 DNA: TGTGCCAGCAGTTTTATCGGCAATCAGCCCCAGCATTTT.

The chain recombines TRBV30 with TRBJ2-4; 7 nucleotides line up with TRBD2. Germline values: CDR1 GTSNPN, CDR2 SVGIG (reference sequence). V gave up 3 bases and J gave up 6 bases; unmatched junction bases: 5. The CDR3 has 13 amino acids. The CDR3: CAWRGGGRNIQYF. Written as DNA, the CDR3 is TGTGCCTGGAGAGGAGGCGGGAGAAACATTCAGTACTTC.

V and J are TRBV4-3 and TRBJ2-1; the D gene is possibly TRBD1 (6 bases). Trimming stripped 0 bases from V and 1 base from J, with 10 bases between. From germline, CDR1 is LGHNA and CDR2 YSLEER. The CDR3 covers 16 residues. The CDR3 nucleotides are TGCGCCAGCAGCCAAGAGCCCGGGACATCCTACAATGAGCAGTTCTTC. Protein sequence: CASSQEPGTSYNEQFF.

This chain uses TRBV18 with TRBJ2-1, with D perhaps matching TRBD2 (6 bases). Germline V gives CDR1 KGHSH, CDR2 LQKENI. The CDR3 sequence is 17 residues long. The V and J ends lost 4 bases and 7 bases respectively, with 23 bases between them. DNA of the CDR3: TGTGCCAGCTCACGACTCGCGGCGGGGATGGTGCAGAATGAGCAGTTCTTC. Translating it yields CASSRLAAGMVQNEQFF.

This chain uses TRBV9 with TRBJ2-6; 11 bases fit TRBD1. Germline CDR1 is SGDLS and CDR2 is YYNGEE. This CDR3 has 15 amino acids. The trim removed 4 bases at V and 12 bases at J, leaving 9 bases unmatched. CDR3: CASSRDGQGASVLTF. For the CDR3, the DNA is TGTGCCAGCAGCCGGGATGGACAGGGGGCATCCGTCCTGACTTTC.

This clone came up once. The genes are TRBV24-1 and TRBJ2-3; 13 bases align to TRBD2. The germline CDR1 and CDR2 sequences are KGHDR and SFDVKD. V lost 5 bases to trimming and J lost 8 bases; unmatched junction nucleotides: 12. The CDR3 consists of 17 residues. The CDR3 reads CATSGWTSGSSGGTQYF. The CDR3 DNA reads as TGTGCCACCAGTGGTTGGACTAGCGGGAGTAGTGGGGGTACGCAGTATTTT.

The chain carries TRBV7-3 and TRBJ2-5, with a weak D call TRBD2 (6 bases). Germline V gene lookup returns CDR1 SGHTA and CDR2 FQGTGA. V shed 2 bases and J shed 5 bases, with 18 bases lying between them. The CDR3 contains 16 residues. Here the CDR3 reads CASSLLHSGSWETQYF. For the CDR3, the DNA is TGTGCCAGCAGCTTACTCCACTCCGGGAGTTGGGAGACCCAGTACTTC.

The genes are TRBV28 and TRBJ1-1; D might be TRBD1 (5 bases). This CDR3 region has 12 residues. V gave up 3 bases and J gave up 7 bases, with 9 bases separating them. The V gene's germline CDR1 is MDHEN and CDR2 SYDVKM. DNA for the CDR3: TGTGCCAGCAGTTTGAGACAGTTTGAAGCTTTCTTT. Its translation is CASSLRQFEAFF.

This clone appeared a few times. The J gene is TRBJ1-5, the V gene TRBV2, with TRBD1 matching 9 bases. Germline lookup yields CDR1 SNHLY and CDR2 FYNNEI. Unmatched junction bases numbered 3, after V lost 6 bases and J lost 0 bases. The CDR3 is made up of 15 amino acids. The CDR3 DNA is TGTGCCAGCAGGGACAGGGGCTTTAGCAATCAGCCCCAGCATTTT. Residues: CASRDRGFSNQPQHF.

This chain uses TRBV3-1 (or the pseudogene TRBV3-2) with TRBJ2-2; the match to TRBD2 covers 10 bases. Germline CDR1 is LGHDT and CDR2 is YNNKEL (reference sequence). This CDR3 has 17 amino acids. Unmatched junction bases numbered 5, after V lost 0 bases and J lost 4 bases. For the CDR3, the DNA is TGTGCCAGCAGCCAAGATGGGCTAGCGGGAGTCACCGGGGAGCTGTTTTTT. Protein product: CASSQDGLAGVTGELFF.